The rows below give T cell receptor beta chains drawn from one sample of a study of response to subunit inactivated influenza vaccine. TCRdb ran MiXCR on the RT-PCR reads and lists one entry per CDR3 protein. The repertoire holds 650,000 to 800,000 distinct CDR3 sequences, with around 13% as singletons. This material consisted of PBMCs from blood, taken roughly 15 days before vaccination. These receptors were obtained from a man in his forties or fifties who received an inactivated influenza vaccine. Both conserved end residues are part of each CDR3. Fields, in order: D gene, clone size, J gene, V gene, CDR3 DNA, CDR3 protein. D genes are given only for firm matches. Expanded clones get a size class; other rows say once, few or many, or leave the size out.

D gene: NA; clone size: few; J gene: TRBJ1-1; V gene: TRBV15; CDR3 DNA: TGTGCCACCAGCAGAGAGGAGTACACTGAAGCTTTCTTT; CDR3 protein: CATSREEYTEAFF
D gene: NA; clone size: NA; J gene: TRBJ2-7; V gene: TRBV6-2/TRBV6-3; CDR3 DNA: TGTGCCACCGCTGTTAACAGGGTCCACGAGCAGTACTTC; CDR3 protein: CATAVNRVHEQYF
D gene: TRBD1; clone size: NA; J gene: TRBJ2-7; V gene: TRBV7-9; CDR3 DNA: TGTGCCAGCAGAAAACAGGGGAATTCCTACGAGCAGTACTTC; CDR3 protein: CASRKQGNSYEQYF
D gene: NA; clone size: NA; J gene: TRBJ2-3; V gene: TRBV7-8; CDR3 DNA: TGTGCCAGCAGCTTAGCGCGGGACAGACCTTCAGATACGCAGTATTTT; CDR3 protein: CASSLARDRPSDTQYF
D gene: NA; clone size: NA; J gene: TRBJ2-2; V gene: TRBV7-9; CDR3 DNA: TGTGCCAGCACCCGCGGGAACCACGGGGAGCTGTTTTTT; CDR3 protein: CASTRGNHGELFF
D gene: TRBD1; clone size: many; J gene: TRBJ1-4; V gene: TRBV4-3; CDR3 DNA: TGCGCCAGCAGCCGGGGACAGGGGAGGACTAATGAAAAACTGTTTTTT; CDR3 protein: CASSRGQGRTNEKLFF
D gene: TRBD2; clone size: few; J gene: TRBJ2-3; V gene: TRBV29-1; CDR3 DNA: TGCAGCGTTGATGGGACTAGCGGGGGCACAGATACGCAGTATTTT; CDR3 protein: CSVDGTSGGTDTQYF
D gene: NA; clone size: few; J gene: TRBJ1-6; V gene: TRBV7-8; CDR3 DNA: TGTGCCAGCAGCTTACAGGGAAATAATTCACCCCTCCACTTT; CDR3 protein: CASSLQGNNSPLHF
D gene: NA; clone size: NA; J gene: TRBJ2-5; V gene: TRBV20-1; CDR3 DNA: TGCAGTGCTAGGGGGGGCCGTAAGCAAGAGACCCAGTACTTC; CDR3 protein: CSARGGRKQETQYF
D gene: NA; clone size: NA; J gene: TRBJ2-1; V gene: TRBV18; CDR3 DNA: TGTGCCAGCTCACCACCCCTGGCCAATGAGCAGTTCTTC; CDR3 protein: CASSPPLANEQFF
D gene: TRBD1; clone size: NA; J gene: TRBJ2-5; V gene: TRBV15; CDR3 DNA: TGTGCCACCAGCCGAGGACAGGGTCAAGAGACCCAGTACTTC; CDR3 protein: CATSRGQGQETQYF
D gene: TRBD2; clone size: NA; J gene: TRBJ2-3; V gene: TRBV20-1; CDR3 DNA: TGCAGTGCTGTTAACCCGGCTAGCGGGTCCACAGATACGCAGTATTTT; CDR3 protein: CSAVNPASGSTDTQYF
D gene: TRBD2; clone size: few; J gene: TRBJ2-3; V gene: TRBV4-3; CDR3 DNA: TGCGCCAGCAGTCCGACTAGCGGGAGAAGAGCTACGCAGTATTTT; CDR3 protein: CASSPTSGRRATQYF
D gene: TRBD2; clone size: few; J gene: TRBJ2-5; V gene: TRBV11-2; CDR3 DNA: TGTGCCAGCAGCCCCTTCCCGGGACTAGCGGGAGAAGAGACCCAGTACTTC; CDR3 protein: CASSPFPGLAGEETQYF
D gene: NA; clone size: NA; J gene: TRBJ2-7; V gene: TRBV12-3/TRBV12-4; CDR3 DNA: TGTGCCAGCAGCAAACAGGGAGGGGCTCCCTACGAGCAGTACTTC; CDR3 protein: CASSKQGGAPYEQYF
D gene: NA; clone size: NA; J gene: TRBJ1-2; V gene: TRBV9; CDR3 DNA: TGTGCCAGCAGCGTGGGACCCGAGGGTGACTATGGCTACACCTTC; CDR3 protein: CASSVGPEGDYGYTF
D gene: NA; clone size: many; J gene: TRBJ1-4; V gene: TRBV18; CDR3 DNA: TGTGCCAGCTCGCCTCAAAGTACCACACAGAAACTGTTTTTT; CDR3 protein: CASSPQSTTQKLFF
D gene: TRBD2; clone size: few; J gene: TRBJ2-7; V gene: TRBV5-1; CDR3 DNA: TGCGCCAGCAGCCAAGGACTAGCGGGAGTTGGGGAGCAGTACTTC; CDR3 protein: CASSQGLAGVGEQYF
D gene: TRBD2; clone size: NA; J gene: TRBJ2-1; V gene: TRBV20-1; CDR3 DNA: TGCAGTGCTAGCGGGAGCGGGGGGGGCTCCTACAATGAGCAGTTCTTC; CDR3 protein: CSASGSGGGSYNEQFF
D gene: NA; clone size: NA; J gene: TRBJ1-2; V gene: TRBV7-9; CDR3 DNA: TGTGCCAGCAGCCCCCCCAGGGCTGCCGGCTACACCTTC; CDR3 protein: CASSPPRAAGYTF
D gene: NA; clone size: NA; J gene: TRBJ1-1; V gene: TRBV30; CDR3 DNA: TGTGCCTGGAGCAGCGTGGGTGAAGCTTTCTTT; CDR3 protein: CAWSSVGEAFF
D gene: NA; clone size: NA; J gene: TRBJ2-7; V gene: TRBV20-1; CDR3 DNA: TGCAGTGCTAGTTGGACAGCCTCCTACGAGCAGTACTTC; CDR3 protein: CSASWTASYEQYF
D gene: NA; clone size: NA; J gene: TRBJ2-7; V gene: TRBV11-3; CDR3 DNA: TGTGCCAGCAGCTTATTGGACGGCTACGAGCAGTACTTC; CDR3 protein: CASSLLDGYEQYF
D gene: NA; clone size: few; J gene: TRBJ1-2; V gene: TRBV10-3; CDR3 DNA: TGTGCCATCAGTCCTAGAGGGGACCCAGACGGCTACACCTTC; CDR3 protein: CAISPRGDPDGYTF
D gene: TRBD1; clone size: NA; J gene: TRBJ2-4; V gene: TRBV12-3/TRBV12-4; CDR3 DNA: TGTGCCAGCAGTGTGTGGGACAGGGGCAACATTCAGTACTTC; CDR3 protein: CASSVWDRGNIQYF
D gene: TRBD2; clone size: NA; J gene: TRBJ2-2; V gene: TRBV7-8; CDR3 DNA: TGTGCCAGCAGCCCGCTCCGGATGAGCGGGAGTGTGTCCGGGGAGCTGTTTTTT; CDR3 protein: CASSPLRMSGSVSGELFF
D gene: TRBD1; clone size: NA; J gene: TRBJ1-1; V gene: TRBV20-1; CDR3 DNA: TGCAGTGCTAGGGACAGGGCATTGTTCCTCATGAACACTGAAGCTTTCTTT; CDR3 protein: CSARDRALFLMNTEAFF
D gene: NA; clone size: many; J gene: TRBJ1-5; V gene: TRBV6-2/TRBV6-3; CDR3 DNA: TGTGCCAGCAGTTACCTCGGACGTACAAATCAGCCCCAGCATTTT; CDR3 protein: CASSYLGRTNQPQHF
D gene: TRBD1; clone size: few; J gene: TRBJ2-3; V gene: TRBV20-1; CDR3 DNA: TGCAGTGCTAGGACACAGGGGGCGAGAGAGAATACGCAGTATTTT; CDR3 protein: CSARTQGARENTQYF
D gene: TRBD2; clone size: many; J gene: TRBJ2-7; V gene: TRBV12-3/TRBV12-4; CDR3 DNA: TGTGCCAGCAGTTCCCTCGCGGGGGAGGCCTACGAGCAGTACTTC; CDR3 protein: CASSSLAGEAYEQYF
D gene: NA; clone size: NA; J gene: TRBJ2-2; V gene: TRBV5-1; CDR3 DNA: TGCGCCAGCAGACAGTCCGGGGAGCTGTTTTTT; CDR3 protein: CASRQSGELFF
D gene: NA; clone size: NA; J gene: TRBJ2-3; V gene: TRBV5-1; CDR3 DNA: TGCGCCAGCAGTTGGCAGGGGGGTTCGGATACGCAGTATTTT; CDR3 protein: CASSWQGGSDTQYF
D gene: TRBD2; clone size: many; J gene: TRBJ2-7; V gene: TRBV10-3; CDR3 DNA: TGTGCCATCAGGGGGACGGGGAGGGGACTCGAGCAGTACTTC; CDR3 protein: CAIRGTGRGLEQYF
D gene: NA; clone size: NA; J gene: TRBJ1-6; V gene: TRBV28; CDR3 DNA: TGTGCCAGCAGTTTAAGAGAACTATATAATTCACCCCTCCACTTT; CDR3 protein: CASSLRELYNSPLHF
D gene: TRBD2; clone size: few; J gene: TRBJ2-1; V gene: TRBV4-1; CDR3 DNA: TGCGCCAGCAGCCAAGATACAAGCGGGAGGGCCAGGGAGCAGTTCTTC; CDR3 protein: CASSQDTSGRAREQFF
D gene: NA; clone size: NA; J gene: TRBJ2-7; V gene: TRBV20-1; CDR3 DNA: TGCAGTGCAGAGGGGCTAACCGGCGAGCAGTACTTC; CDR3 protein: CSAEGLTGEQYF
D gene: NA; clone size: many; J gene: TRBJ2-7; V gene: TRBV28; CDR3 DNA: TGTGCCAGCAGCCGACGGATCCACGAGCAGTACTTC; CDR3 protein: CASSRRIHEQYF
D gene: NA; clone size: few; J gene: TRBJ2-4; V gene: TRBV5-6; CDR3 DNA: TGTGCCAGCAGCTCAGATAGGCACGCCCTCCTTCCGCAAGACATTCAGTACTTC; CDR3 protein: CASSSDRHALLPQDIQYF
D gene: TRBD2; clone size: NA; J gene: TRBJ2-7; V gene: TRBV12-3/TRBV12-4; CDR3 DNA: TGTGCCAGCAGCCTCCTAGCGGGGGAGGAGCAGTACTTC; CDR3 protein: CASSLLAGEEQYF
D gene: NA; clone size: NA; J gene: TRBJ2-6; V gene: TRBV4-1; CDR3 DNA: TGCGCCAGCAGCCAAGATAGGCAGACCTCTGGGGCCAACGTCCTGACTTTC; CDR3 protein: CASSQDRQTSGANVLTF
D gene: TRBD2; clone size: NA; J gene: TRBJ2-1; V gene: TRBV20-1; CDR3 DNA: TGCAGTGCTAGAGATCTAGCGGGGGGGCATGAGCAGTTCTTC; CDR3 protein: CSARDLAGGHEQFF
D gene: NA; clone size: NA; J gene: TRBJ2-1; V gene: TRBV14; CDR3 DNA: TGTGCCAGCAGCCAAGATTTTTGGACAGTCAATGAGCAGTTCTTC; CDR3 protein: CASSQDFWTVNEQFF
D gene: TRBD2; clone size: NA; J gene: TRBJ2-2; V gene: TRBV12-3/TRBV12-4; CDR3 DNA: TGTGCCAGCAGTTCTCTAGCGGGGGTCTCCGGGGAGCTGTTTTTT; CDR3 protein: CASSSLAGVSGELFF
D gene: NA; clone size: few; J gene: TRBJ2-2; V gene: TRBV5-1; CDR3 DNA: TGCGCCAGCAGCTTGGAACAGGTCAGCGCCGGGGAGCTGTTTTTT; CDR3 protein: CASSLEQVSAGELFF
D gene: TRBD2; clone size: many; J gene: TRBJ2-1; V gene: TRBV5-1; CDR3 DNA: TGCGCCAGCAGCCCGACACTAGCGGGAGGAGTAGATGAGCAGTTCTTC; CDR3 protein: CASSPTLAGGVDEQFF
D gene: TRBD2; clone size: few; J gene: TRBJ2-5; V gene: TRBV6-4; CDR3 DNA: TGTGCCAGCAGTAGCTGCGGGAGACCCGGGTGGGAGACCCAGTACTTC; CDR3 protein: CASSSCGRPGWETQYF
D gene: NA; clone size: NA; J gene: TRBJ1-2; V gene: TRBV13; CDR3 DNA: TGTGCCAGCAGCCCTCAAACCGGGACAAGGGTCGGGGGCTACACCTTC; CDR3 protein: CASSPQTGTRVGGYTF
D gene: NA; clone size: NA; J gene: TRBJ2-2; V gene: TRBV30; CDR3 DNA: TGTGCCTGGAGTGTACGATACACCGGGGAGCTGTTTTTT; CDR3 protein: CAWSVRYTGELFF
D gene: TRBD1; clone size: few; J gene: TRBJ2-2; V gene: TRBV7-9; CDR3 DNA: TGTGCCAGCAGCCGCAGGACAGGGGGCTCCGGGGAGCTGTTTTTT; CDR3 protein: CASSRRTGGSGELFF
D gene: TRBD2; clone size: NA; J gene: TRBJ2-5; V gene: TRBV7-2; CDR3 DNA: TGTGCCAGCAGCTTAGCCGGGACTAGCTGGATAGGGACCCAGTACTTC; CDR3 protein: CASSLAGTSWIGTQYF
D gene: NA; clone size: many; J gene: TRBJ2-2; V gene: TRBV12-3/TRBV12-4; CDR3 DNA: TGTGCCAGCAGCTTGGACTTAACCGGGGAGCTGTTTTTT; CDR3 protein: CASSLDLTGELFF
D gene: TRBD2; clone size: few; J gene: TRBJ2-1; V gene: TRBV7-2; CDR3 DNA: TGTGCCAGCAGCTTAGTAGGGACTAGCGGACACAATGAGCAGTTCTTC; CDR3 protein: CASSLVGTSGHNEQFF
D gene: TRBD2; clone size: few; J gene: TRBJ2-1; V gene: TRBV29-1; CDR3 DNA: TGCAGCGTTGATGATAGCGGGAGTTTGGGTGAGCAGTTCTTC; CDR3 protein: CSVDDSGSLGEQFF
D gene: NA; clone size: many; J gene: TRBJ2-7; V gene: TRBV7-2; CDR3 DNA: TGTGCCAGCAGCCCGTTGGCGGGTGGGAGCTCCTACGAGCAGTACTTC; CDR3 protein: CASSPLAGGSSYEQYF
D gene: TRBD2; clone size: few; J gene: TRBJ2-5; V gene: TRBV7-2; CDR3 DNA: TGTGCCAGCAGCTTCCTGCGGGGGGGCCTGGAGACCCAGTACTTC; CDR3 protein: CASSFLRGGLETQYF
D gene: NA; clone size: NA; J gene: TRBJ1-5; V gene: TRBV28; CDR3 DNA: TGTGCCAGCAGTTTACAGGGCCGGGGAGGGCCCCAGCATTTT; CDR3 protein: CASSLQGRGGPQHF
D gene: NA; clone size: few; J gene: TRBJ2-5; V gene: TRBV4-2; CDR3 DNA: TGTGCCAGCAGCCAACTGTTAAATTCGGAGGCCCAGTACTTC; CDR3 protein: CASSQLLNSEAQYF
D gene: TRBD2; clone size: NA; J gene: TRBJ2-2; V gene: TRBV5-5; CDR3 DNA: TGTGCCAGTGGACTAGCGTGGACCGGGGAGCTGTTTTTT; CDR3 protein: CASGLAWTGELFF
D gene: TRBD1; clone size: many; J gene: TRBJ1-4; V gene: TRBV7-2; CDR3 DNA: TGTGCCAGCAGCTTTTTGGCAGGGGGAAGCGAAAAACTGTTTTTT; CDR3 protein: CASSFLAGGSEKLFF
D gene: NA; clone size: NA; J gene: TRBJ2-4; V gene: TRBV6-2/TRBV6-3; CDR3 DNA: TGTGCCAGCAGCCACCCGACAGGTACTACCAAAAACATTCAGTACTTC; CDR3 protein: CASSHPTGTTKNIQYF